The 13 T cell receptor beta chains presented below share a single source sample, sequenced in a study of PD-1 blockade in classical Hodgkin lymphoma. The table came from immunoSEQ multiplex PCR; TCRdb's copy has only in-frame clones and leaves some out. The sample consists of some 50,000 clones, about 76% of them appearing once. Time point meaning: cycle 4 day 1 (C4D1), after less than 7 weeks of nivolumab. Every single patient, without exception, relapsed after autologous stem cell transplantation, and brentuximab vedotin exposure varied. This material consisted of peripheral blood mononuclear cells (PBMCs), taken before the fourth cycle of nivolumab. All receptors derive from a human donor with classical Hodgkin lymphoma.

This clone occurred a few times. Compared with germline, one end of the junction differs, possibly owing to a read error. This chain connects TRBV5-3 to TRBJ2-3, with D uncertain. TRBV5-3 is treated as an ORF (open reading frame) with a function not yet certain. The CDR3 has 15 amino acids. CDR3 protein: CASSFGHGSTDTQYF. The CDR3 DNA reads as TGTGCCAGCAGCTTTGGGCACGGAAGCACAGATACGCAGTATTTT.

The chain links TRBV18 to TRBJ2-6, with 8 bases identical to TRBD1. The V gene end was trimmed by 2 bases and the J gene end by 3 bases; junction bases not matched to a gene: 3. Looked up from germline, CDR1 is KGHSH and CDR2 is LQKENI. CDR3 length equals 16 residues. The CDR3 DNA reads TGTGCCAGCTCACCAGCACAGGGGGTTGGGGCCAACGTCCTGACTTTC. It specifies CASSPAQGVGANVLTF. The entire variable domain, with the rest obtained from reference TRBV18 and TRBJ2-6, is as follows: NAGVMQNPRHLVRRRGQEARLRCSPMKGHSHVYWYRQLPEEGLKFMVYLQKENIIDESGMPKERFSAEFPKEGPSILRIQQVVRGDSAAYFCASSPAQGVGANVLTFGAGSRLTVL.

The genes are TRBV18 and TRBJ1-3; D unresolved. V lost 1 base to trimming and J lost 1 base, with 17 bases between them. The CDR3 has 18 amino acids. From germline, CDR1 is KGHSH and CDR2 LQKENI. This CDR3 reads CASSPQTVVSTSGNTIYF. The DNA for the CDR3 is TGTGCCAGCTCACCACAGACTGTGGTAAGCACGTCTGGAAACACCATATATTTT. Together with reference TRBV18 and TRBJ1-3, the CDR3 gives the full variable domain: NAGVMQNPRHLVRRRGQEARLRCSPMKGHSHVYWYRQLPEEGLKFMVYLQKENIIDESGMPKERFSAEFPKEGPSILRIQQVVRGDSAAYFCASSPQTVVSTSGNTIYFGEGSWLTVV.

The J gene is TRBJ2-3, the V gene TRBV5-1; 11 bases line up with TRBD2. CDR1 is SGHRS, CDR2 YFSETQ, per germline. This CDR3 spans 16 amino acids. Trimming took 3 bases from V and 1 from J; bases not matched to a gene: 4. CDR3 loop: CASSSLAGGGTDTQYF. CDR3 DNA sequence: TGCGCCAGCAGCTCCTTAGCGGGAGGGGGCACAGATACGCAGTATTTT.

The chain couples TRBV7-8 to TRBJ1-2; 8 bases align to TRBD1. The CDR3 is made up of 14 amino acids. Germline-derived CDR1 and CDR2 are SGHVS and FQNEAQ. J gave up 3 bases and V 3 bases, and 3 bases lay outside the gene matches. This CDR3 reads CASSLTGVDYGYTF. CDR3 in DNA: TGTGCCAGCAGCTTGACAGGGGTGGACTATGGCTACACCTTC.

The chain is built from TRBV6-5 and TRBJ1-4; the D is unclear. The CDR3 consists of 15 residues. V was clipped by 7 bases and J by 7 bases, with 19 bases between them. Germline V gene sequence: CDR1 MNHEY, CDR2 SVGAGI. The CDR3 DNA reads as TGTGCCAGCACCCGCGGGCCCTCCCAGGTTGAAAAACTGTTTTTT. Translating gives CASTRGPSQVEKLFF.

The chain joins TRBV7-9 to TRBJ1-2, with TRBD1 matching 7 bases. The J segment lost 8 bases and the V segment lost 11 bases, leaving 11 bases of the junction unmatched. This CDR3 has 12 residues. Germline CDR1 is SEHNR and CDR2 is FQNEAQ (reference sequence). CDR3 bases: TGTGCCGGACAAGAGGGGGCAGCAGGCTACACCTTC. This codes for CAGQEGAAGYTF. Filled out from reference TRBV7-9 and TRBJ1-2, the complete variable domain reads DTGVSQNPRHKITKRGQNVTFRCDPISEHNRLYWYRQTLGQGPEFLTYFQNEAQLEKSRLLSDRFSAERPKGSFSTLEIQRTEQGDSAMYLCAGQEGAAGYTFGSGTRLTVV.

This chain links TRBV12-2 with TRBJ1-5; the table's D call of TRBD1 was not tested on the DNA. TRBV12-2 is shown as a pseudogene. The CDR3 contains 16 residues. The CDR3 bases are TGTGCAAGTCGCTACACGACAGGGACGAGCAATCAGCCCCAGCATTTT. Amino acids: CASRYTTGTSNQPQHF.

The J gene is TRBJ2-7, the V gene TRBV9; maybe TRBD2 (6 bases). Trimming stripped 0 bases from V and 1 base from J, with 8 bases between. The CDR3 loop spans 14 amino acids. CDR1 SGDLS and CDR2 YYNGEE come from the germline V gene. The CDR3 nucleotides read TGTGCCAGCAGCGTAGCGGGACTGTCCTACGAGCAGTACTTC. This gives the protein CASSVAGLSYEQYF. The entire variable domain, with the rest obtained from reference TRBV9 and TRBJ2-7, is as follows: DSGVTQTPKHLITATGQRVTLRCSPRSGDLSVYWYQQSLDQGLQFLIQYYNGEERAKGNILERFSAQQFPDLHSELNLSSLELGDSALYFCASSVAGLSYEQYFGPGTRLTVT.

The V gene is TRBV18, the J gene TRBJ2-7; maybe TRBD2 (5 bases). Trimming left V 6 bases short and J 7 bases short, with 13 bases between. The CDR3 loop spans 12 amino acids. Germline CDR1 is KGHSH and CDR2 is LQKENI. CDR3 loop: CASSPDRREQYF. The CDR3 nucleotides are TGTGCCAGCTCGCCTGATAGGAGGGAGCAGTACTTC.

Only one count was recorded for this clone. The chain couples TRBV19 to TRBJ1-1, with D tentatively TRBD1 (5 bases). The CDR3 spans 14 residues. The V and J ends lost 5 bases and 0 bases respectively, with 10 bases between them. Germline V gene lookup returns CDR1 LNHDA and CDR2 SQIVND (reference sequence). This CDR3 reads CASSVDSLNTEAFF. In nucleotides, the CDR3 is TGTGCCAGTAGTGTTGACAGTCTGAACACTGAAGCTTTCTTT.

This clone has just one count. The chain couples TRBV4-2 to TRBJ1-1, with 8 bases matching TRBD1. Trimming cost V 5 bases and J 5 bases; bases outside gene matches: 16. This CDR3 spans 17 amino acids. From germline, CDR1 is LGHNA and CDR2 YNFKEQ. In nucleotides, the CDR3 is TGTGCCAGCAGCTCACCCCTTTTCGACAGGGGAAGAACTGAAGCTTTCTTT. Protein sequence: CASSSPLFDRGRTEAFF.

The count of this clone is one. The rearrangement joins TRBV7-2 to TRBJ2-3; unclear D gene. Between the trimmed V and J ends, which lost 1 base and 2 bases, there was a span of 4 bases. Looked up from germline, CDR1 is SGHTA and CDR2 is FQGNSA. The CDR3 covers 13 residues. The DNA of the CDR3 is TGTGCCAGCAGCTTAGACTTCACAGATACGCAGTATTTT. This translates into CASSLDFTDTQYF.